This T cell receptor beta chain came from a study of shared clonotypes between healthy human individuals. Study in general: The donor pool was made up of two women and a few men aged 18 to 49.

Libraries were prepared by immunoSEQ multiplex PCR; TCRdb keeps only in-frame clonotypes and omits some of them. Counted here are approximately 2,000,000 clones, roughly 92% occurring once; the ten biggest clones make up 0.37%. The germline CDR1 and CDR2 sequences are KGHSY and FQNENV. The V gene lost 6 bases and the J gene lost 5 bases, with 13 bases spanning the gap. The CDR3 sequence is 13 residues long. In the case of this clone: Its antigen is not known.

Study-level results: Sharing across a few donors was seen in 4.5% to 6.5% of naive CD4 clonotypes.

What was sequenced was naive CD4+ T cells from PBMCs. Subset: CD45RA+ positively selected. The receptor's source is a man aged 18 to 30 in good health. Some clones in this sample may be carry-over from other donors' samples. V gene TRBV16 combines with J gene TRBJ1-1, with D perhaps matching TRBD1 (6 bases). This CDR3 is CASSGQLTTEAFF. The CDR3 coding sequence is TGTGCCAGCAGTGGACAGTTGACAACTGAAGCTTTCTTT.